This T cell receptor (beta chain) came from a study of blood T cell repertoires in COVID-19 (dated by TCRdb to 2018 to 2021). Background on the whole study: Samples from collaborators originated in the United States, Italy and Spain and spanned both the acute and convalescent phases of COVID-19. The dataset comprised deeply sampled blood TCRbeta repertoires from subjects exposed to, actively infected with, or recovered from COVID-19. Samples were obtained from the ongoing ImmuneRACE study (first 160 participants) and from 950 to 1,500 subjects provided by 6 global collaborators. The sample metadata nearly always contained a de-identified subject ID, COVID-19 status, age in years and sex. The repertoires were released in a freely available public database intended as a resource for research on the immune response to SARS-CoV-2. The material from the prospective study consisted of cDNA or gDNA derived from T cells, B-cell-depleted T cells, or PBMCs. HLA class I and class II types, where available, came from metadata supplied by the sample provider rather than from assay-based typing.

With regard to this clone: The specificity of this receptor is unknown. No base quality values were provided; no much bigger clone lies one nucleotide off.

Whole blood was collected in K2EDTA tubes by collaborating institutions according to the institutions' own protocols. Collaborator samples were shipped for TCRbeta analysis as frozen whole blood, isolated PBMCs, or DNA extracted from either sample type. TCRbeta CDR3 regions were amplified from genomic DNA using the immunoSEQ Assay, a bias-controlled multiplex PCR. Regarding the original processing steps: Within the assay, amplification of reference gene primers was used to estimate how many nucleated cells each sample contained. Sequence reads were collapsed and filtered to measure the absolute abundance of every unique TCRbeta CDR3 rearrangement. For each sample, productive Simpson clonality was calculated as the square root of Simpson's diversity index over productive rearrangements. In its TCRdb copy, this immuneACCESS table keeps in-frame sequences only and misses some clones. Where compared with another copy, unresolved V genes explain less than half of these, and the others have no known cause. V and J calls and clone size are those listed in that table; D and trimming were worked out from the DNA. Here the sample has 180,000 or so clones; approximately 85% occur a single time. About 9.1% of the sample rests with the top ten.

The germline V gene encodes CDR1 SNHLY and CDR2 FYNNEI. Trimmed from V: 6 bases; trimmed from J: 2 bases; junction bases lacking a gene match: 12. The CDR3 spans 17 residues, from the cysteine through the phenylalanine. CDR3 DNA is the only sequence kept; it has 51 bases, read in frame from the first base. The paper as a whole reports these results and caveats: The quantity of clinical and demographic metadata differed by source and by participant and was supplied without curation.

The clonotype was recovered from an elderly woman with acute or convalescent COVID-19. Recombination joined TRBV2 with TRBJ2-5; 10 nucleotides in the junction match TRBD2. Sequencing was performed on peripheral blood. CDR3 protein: CASSLAGVWGGQETQYF. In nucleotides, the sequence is TGTGCCAGCAGCCTAGCGGGAGTATGGGGTGGGCAAGAGACCCAGTACTTC.